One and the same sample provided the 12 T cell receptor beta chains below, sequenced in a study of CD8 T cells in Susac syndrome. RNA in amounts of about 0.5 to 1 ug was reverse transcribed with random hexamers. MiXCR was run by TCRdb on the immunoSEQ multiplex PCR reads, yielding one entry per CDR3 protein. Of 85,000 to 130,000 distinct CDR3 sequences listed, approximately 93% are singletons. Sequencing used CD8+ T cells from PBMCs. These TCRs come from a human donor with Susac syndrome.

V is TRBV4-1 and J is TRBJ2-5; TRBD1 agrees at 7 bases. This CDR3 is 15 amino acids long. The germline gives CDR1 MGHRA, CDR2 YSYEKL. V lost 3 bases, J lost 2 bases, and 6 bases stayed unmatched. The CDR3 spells CASSHRGDSQETQYF. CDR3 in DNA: TGCGCCAGCAGCCATAGAGGGGACAGTCAAGAGACCCAGTACTTC.

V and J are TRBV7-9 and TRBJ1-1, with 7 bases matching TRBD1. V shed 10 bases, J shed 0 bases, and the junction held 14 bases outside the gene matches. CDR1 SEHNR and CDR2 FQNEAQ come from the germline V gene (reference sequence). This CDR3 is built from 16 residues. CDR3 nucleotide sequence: TGTGCCACCTGGGACAGCATTTACCGAATGAACACTGAAGCTTTCTTT. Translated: CATWDSIYRMNTEAFF.

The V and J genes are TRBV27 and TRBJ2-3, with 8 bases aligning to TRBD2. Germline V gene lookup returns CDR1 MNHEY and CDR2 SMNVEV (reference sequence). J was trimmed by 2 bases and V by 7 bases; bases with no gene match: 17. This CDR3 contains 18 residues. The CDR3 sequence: CASTPRISGVLSTDTQYF. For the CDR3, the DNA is TGTGCCAGCACCCCTCGGATTAGCGGGGTCCTTTCCACAGATACGCAGTATTTT.

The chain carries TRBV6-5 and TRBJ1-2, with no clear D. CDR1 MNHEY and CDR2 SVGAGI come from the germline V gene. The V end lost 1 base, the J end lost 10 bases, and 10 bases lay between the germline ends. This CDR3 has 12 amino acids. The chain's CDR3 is CASSYYNTDYTF. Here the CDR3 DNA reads TGTGCCAGCAGTTACTATAACACTGACTACACCTTC.

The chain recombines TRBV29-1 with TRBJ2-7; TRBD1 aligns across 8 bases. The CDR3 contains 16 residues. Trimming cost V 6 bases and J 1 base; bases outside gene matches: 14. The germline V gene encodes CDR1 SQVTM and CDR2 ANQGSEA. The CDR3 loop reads CSVGVPRRDRSYEQYF. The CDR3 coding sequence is TGCAGCGTCGGGGTCCCCCGCCGGGACAGGTCCTACGAGCAGTACTTC.

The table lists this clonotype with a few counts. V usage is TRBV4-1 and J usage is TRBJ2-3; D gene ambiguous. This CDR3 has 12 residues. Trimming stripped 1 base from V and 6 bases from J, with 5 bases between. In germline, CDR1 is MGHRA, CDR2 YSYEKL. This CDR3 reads CASSQVGDTQYF. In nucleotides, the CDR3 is TGCGCCAGCAGCCAAGTTGGTGATACGCAGTATTTT.

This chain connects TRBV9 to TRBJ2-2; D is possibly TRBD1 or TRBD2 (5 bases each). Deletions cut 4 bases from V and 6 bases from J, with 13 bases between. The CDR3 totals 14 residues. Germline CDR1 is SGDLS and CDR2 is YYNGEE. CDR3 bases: TGTGCCAGCAGCCTCCCTGGGGGTGCCGGGGAGCTGTTTTTT. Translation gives CASSLPGGAGELFF. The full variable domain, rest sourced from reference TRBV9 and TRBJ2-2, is DSGVTQTPKHLITATGQRVTLRCSPRSGDLSVYWYQQSLDQGLQFLIQYYNGEERAKGNILERFSAQQFPDLHSELNLSSLELGDSALYFCASSLPGGAGELFFGEGSRLTVL.

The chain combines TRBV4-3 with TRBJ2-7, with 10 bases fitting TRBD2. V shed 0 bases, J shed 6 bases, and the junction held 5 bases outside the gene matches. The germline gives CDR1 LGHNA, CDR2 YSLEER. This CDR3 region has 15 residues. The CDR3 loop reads CASSQDRAGGLEQYF. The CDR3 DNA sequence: TGCGCCAGCAGCCAAGACCGAGCGGGGGGGCTCGAGCAGTACTTC.

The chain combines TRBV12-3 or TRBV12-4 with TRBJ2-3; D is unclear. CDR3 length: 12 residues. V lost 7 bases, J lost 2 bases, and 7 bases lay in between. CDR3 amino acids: CASTRLTDTQYF. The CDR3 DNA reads TGTGCCAGCACTCGACTCACAGATACGCAGTATTTT.

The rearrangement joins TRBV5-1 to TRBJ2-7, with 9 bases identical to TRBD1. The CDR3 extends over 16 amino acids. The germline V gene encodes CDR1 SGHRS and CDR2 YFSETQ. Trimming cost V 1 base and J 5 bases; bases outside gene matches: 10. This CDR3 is CASSLYTSGTGNEQYF. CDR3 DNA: TGCGCCAGCAGCTTGTATACATCCGGGACAGGGAACGAGCAGTACTTC.

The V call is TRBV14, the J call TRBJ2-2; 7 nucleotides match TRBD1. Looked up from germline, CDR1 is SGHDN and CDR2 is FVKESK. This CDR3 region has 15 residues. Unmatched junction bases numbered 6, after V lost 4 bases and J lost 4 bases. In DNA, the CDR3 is TGTGCCAGCAGCCCGACAGGGATAGCCACCGGGGAGCTGTTTTTT. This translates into CASSPTGIATGELFF.

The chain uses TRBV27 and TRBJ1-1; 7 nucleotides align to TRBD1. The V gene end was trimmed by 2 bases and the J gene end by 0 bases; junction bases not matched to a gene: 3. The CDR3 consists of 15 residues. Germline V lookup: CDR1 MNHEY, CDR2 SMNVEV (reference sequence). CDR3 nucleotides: TGTGCCAGCAGTTTAGAGGGGGCAATGAACACTGAAGCTTTCTTT. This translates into CASSLEGAMNTEAFF.